The 32 T cell receptor beta chains below come from one sample, sequenced in a study of metastatic and nonmetastatic thyroid tumors. None of the patients had undergone any treatment ahead of thyroid surgery. Through MiXCR, TCRdb re-clonotyped the PCR reads. This sample carries fewer than 15,000 clones, 25% to 35% of them seen once, and the ten largest clones take 45% to 55%. Sequencing input: tumor tissue. All receptors come from a male donor with papillary thyroid cancer or a benign thyroid nodule (not recorded which). Some clones in this sample may be carry-over from other donors' samples.

On this clone: The conserved closing phenylalanine or tryptophan is absent in this CDR3, likely reflecting a read error. The chain couples TRBV28 to TRBJ2-7; 7 bases line up with TRBD1. Germline CDR1 reads MDHEN; CDR2 reads SYDVKM. The CDR3 consists of 15 residues. Losses at the gene ends were 5 bases for V and 5 bases for J; bases not matched to a gene: 12. CDR3 nucleotides: TGTGCCAGCAGTCTTCCCGGACAGGTCGCCGACGAGCAGTACTTG. Amino acid sequence: CASSLPGQVADEQYL.

This clone was seen ten or more times. The chain has TRBV19 and TRBJ2-7; 10 positions match TRBD1. This CDR3 region has 17 residues. Germline CDR1 LNHDA, CDR2 SQIVND (reference sequence). J was trimmed by 1 base and V by 3 bases; bases with no gene match: 9. This chain's CDR3 is CASSIFFGQGVSYEQYF. DNA of the CDR3: TGTGCCAGTAGTATTTTCTTCGGACAGGGGGTTTCCTACGAGCAGTACTTC.

This clone is medium-sized. The rearrangement links TRBV12-3 or TRBV12-4 to TRBJ1-1, with D perhaps TRBD1 (5 bases). This CDR3 region has 14 residues. Trimming stripped 4 bases from V and 7 bases from J, with 16 bases between. The CDR3 DNA follows: TGTGCCAGCAGTTCCGGGGGAGGTTCCGGTGAAGCTTTCTTT. It specifies CASSSGGGSGEAFF.

V and J are TRBV6-1 and TRBJ1-2; TRBD1 matches 8 bases. The CDR3 sequence is 13 residues long. Germline assignment: CDR1 MNHNS and CDR2 SASEGT. V lost 7 bases to trimming and J lost 7 bases; unmatched junction nucleotides: 8. Here the CDR3 reads CASKVGQGRGYTF. As DNA, the CDR3 is TGTGCCAGCAAAGTAGGACAGGGACGTGGCTACACCTTC.

This clone is medium-sized by share. The V gene is TRBV4-1, the J gene TRBJ2-5, with 7 positions matching TRBD1. Germline-derived CDR1 and CDR2 are MGHRA and YSYEKL. CDR3 size: 17 residues. V lost 4 bases and J lost 6; bases outside the gene matches: 17. The CDR3: CASSLGKGQIQLKTQYF. The CDR3 coding sequence is TGCGCCAGCAGCCTCGGAAAGGGACAGATCCAATTGAAGACCCAGTACTTC.

Only a few counts were recorded for this clone. This chain uses TRBV6-1 with TRBJ2-6, with TRBD1 matching 8 bases. With V trimmed by 7 bases and J by 0 bases, 5 bases remained unmatched. Germline V gene data show CDR1 as MNHNS and CDR2 as SASEGT. The CDR3 is made up of 16 amino acids. The CDR3 is CASTGGAPSGANVLTF. CDR3 DNA sequence: TGTGCCAGCACAGGGGGCGCTCCCTCTGGGGCCAACGTCCTGACTTTC.

This clone was seen a few times. The chain links TRBV24-1 to TRBJ2-1; D not certain. Deletions cut 5 bases from V and 5 bases from J, with 6 bases between. CDR3 length: 12 amino acids. Germline lookup yields CDR1 KGHDR and CDR2 SFDVKD. The CDR3 DNA follows: TGTGCCACCAGTGGTTATAACAATGAGCAGTTCTTC. Amino acids: CATSGYNNEQFF.

The chain links TRBV20-1 to TRBJ2-7; 8 nucleotides match TRBD1. Trimming took 5 bases from V and 4 from J; bases not matched to a gene: 10. This CDR3 is 14 amino acids long. Germline-derived CDR1 and CDR2 are DFQATT and SNEGSKA (reference sequence). The CDR3 nucleotides are TGCAGTGCTCGGGGGACAGGTTCTCGATACGAGCAGTACTTC. Translating it yields CSARGTGSRYEQYF.

There are many counts of this clone. The CDR3 reads CSVLANEKLFF. The CDR3 DNA sequence: TGCAGCGTTTTGGCTAATGAAAAACTGTTTTTT. The chain links TRBV29-1 to TRBJ1-4; D remains unclear. Germline lookup yields CDR1 SQVTM and CDR2 ANQGSEA. The CDR3 extends over 11 amino acids. V lost 5 bases and J lost 3, with 4 bases in between. Looking up the rest from reference TRBV29-1 and TRBJ1-4 gives the full variable domain: SAVISQKPSRDICQRGTSLTIQCQVDSQVTMMFWYRQQPGQSLTLIATANQGSEATYESGFVIDKFPISRPNLTFSTLTVSNMSPEDSSIYLCSVLANEKLFFGSGTQLSVL.

The sample holds a few counts of this clone. The rearrangement links TRBV6-1 to TRBJ2-5, with 14 bases lining up with TRBD2. CDR1 and CDR2 from the germline V gene are MNHNS and SASEGT. The V gene end was trimmed by 4 bases and the J gene end by 6 bases; junction bases not matched to a gene: 7. This CDR3 region has 16 residues. The CDR3 region is CASSATSGRADQTQYF. The CDR3 nucleotides read TGTGCCAGCAGTGCGACTAGCGGGAGGGCCGATCAGACCCAGTACTTC.

This clone was seen more than once but under ten times. One end of the junction fails to match germline, which may point to a read error. The V gene is TRBV2, the J gene TRBJ1-6, with 8 bases identical to TRBD1. The CDR3 is 14 residues long. The germline CDR1 and CDR2 sequences are SNHLY and FYNNEI. This CDR3 is CASSEYQGASPLHF. The CDR3 DNA follows: TGTGCCAGCAGTGAATATCAGGGGGCTTCACCCCTACACTTT.

The sample holds many counts of this clone. The rearrangement joins TRBV29-1 to TRBJ1-2; D remains ambiguous. This CDR3 is built from 12 residues. V was pared by 3 bases and J by 2 bases, with 7 bases between. Per germline, CDR1 SQVTM and CDR2 ANQGSEA. As DNA, the CDR3 is TGCAGCGTTGAGTCCATAAACTATGGCTACACCTTC. It specifies CSVESINYGYTF.

The chain has TRBV6-5 and TRBJ1-5; D gene ambiguous. From germline, CDR1 is MNHEY and CDR2 SVGAGI. V lost 4 bases, J lost 3 bases, and 7 bases lay in between. This CDR3 contains 13 residues. The CDR3 protein is CASSSGFNQPQHF. DNA of the CDR3: TGTGCCAGCAGTTCCGGTTTCAATCAGCCCCAGCATTTT.

This clone was picked up many times. The CDR3: CAISETSSRGYGYTF. The CDR3 nucleotides are TGTGCCATCAGTGAGACTTCCTCCAGGGGCTATGGCTACACCTTC. V is TRBV10-3 and J is TRBJ1-2; a weak D match, TRBD1 (6 bases). Germline-derived CDR1 and CDR2 are ENHRY and SYGVKD. Deletions cut 2 bases from V and 4 bases from J, with 14 bases between. The CDR3 is made up of 15 amino acids.

The chain joins TRBV9 to TRBJ1-3; D not resolved. V lost 0 bases to trimming and J lost 0 bases, with 7 bases between them. CDR3 size: 15 residues. Germline V lookup: CDR1 SGDLS, CDR2 YYNGEE. CDR3 protein: CASSVEGYSGNTIYF. The CDR3 coding sequence is TGTGCCAGCAGCGTAGAGGGTTACTCTGGAAACACCATATATTTT.

The V gene is TRBV18, the J gene TRBJ1-3; TRBD1 is a possible D gene (6 bases). Per germline, CDR1 KGHSH and CDR2 LQKENI. Trimming took 4 bases from V and 5 from J, leaving 12 bases between them. The CDR3 covers 14 residues. CDR3 nucleotides: TGTGCCAGCTCACAACCGGGACAAAGAAACACCATATATTTT. It is translated as CASSQPGQRNTIYF.

This clone was counted between two and nine times. This chain joins TRBV6-9 and TRBJ1-2; tentative D call: TRBD1 (5 bases). Germline V CDR1 and CDR2: MNHGY, SVAAGI. V was cut by 8 bases and J by 5 bases, with 27 bases left in between. The length of the CDR3 is 17 residues. DNA of the CDR3: TGTGCCAGCTTATCAGGGTGTCGGGTCGACTTGTCGTATGGCTACACCTTC. Protein sequence: CASLSGCRVDLSYGYTF.

The J gene is TRBJ1-4, the V gene TRBV18, with D perhaps matching TRBD1 (5 bases). Between the trimmed V and J ends, which lost 3 bases and 0 bases, there was a span of 8 bases. Germline V gene lookup returns CDR1 KGHSH and CDR2 LQKENI. The CDR3 runs 15 residues. CDR3 DNA sequence: TGTGCCAGCTCACCCCGACAGTCAACTAATGAAAAACTGTTTTTT. It specifies CASSPRQSTNEKLFF.

This clone was observed a handful of times. The conserved final phenylalanine or tryptophan is absent from the CDR3, which likely points to a read error. Because the CDR3's place on the DNA is in doubt, the DNA is left out and the CDR3 is given as listed by TCRdb. V usage is TRBV9 and J usage is TRBJ2-5; the table's D call, TRBD2, has no DNA check behind it. The CDR3 is 8 residues long, ends included. Germline CDR1 SGDLS, CDR2 YYNGEE. CDR3: CASSVPAG.

This clone was observed a single time. The rearrangement links TRBV20-1 to TRBJ2-7, with 7 positions matching TRBD1. Germline loops: CDR1 DFQATT, CDR2 SNEGSKA (reference sequence). The CDR3 sequence is 15 residues long. V trimming: 6 bases; J trimming: 0 bases; junction bases outside the gene matches: 11. As DNA, the CDR3 is TGCAGTGCCCAGCAATACCGGGACAGCTCCTACGAGCAGTACTTC. This translates into CSAQQYRDSSYEQYF.

The chain has TRBV18 and TRBJ2-1; D is unresolved. The CDR3 loop spans 14 amino acids. Germline CDR1 and CDR2: KGHSH and LQKENI. The V and J ends lost 1 base and 3 bases respectively, with 7 bases between them. CDR3 amino acids: CASSPQGGYNEQFF. The DNA for the CDR3 is TGTGCCAGCTCACCACAGGGCGGCTACAATGAGCAGTTCTTC.

This chain links TRBV18 with TRBJ2-7, with 7 bases lining up with TRBD1. The V gene end was trimmed by 5 bases and the J gene end by 5 bases; junction bases not matched to a gene: 9. CDR1 and CDR2 (germline): KGHSH, LQKENI. The CDR3 spans 14 residues. The CDR3 nucleotides are TGTGCCAGCTCAGCCTCGACAGGGTCCCACGAGCAGTACTTC. Residues: CASSASTGSHEQYF.

This clone was counted ten times or more. This chain links TRBV18 with TRBJ2-7; 10 bases fit TRBD2. CDR1 and CDR2 (germline): KGHSH, LQKENI. Trimming at V came to 4 bases and at J to 2 bases, leaving 20 bases not matched to a gene. The CDR3 is 20 residues long. CDR3 nucleotide sequence: TGTGCCAGCTCACTCAAAGGGGGGTCGGGACTAGCGCGACAGCCCTACGAGCAGTACTTC. Its translation is CASSLKGGSGLARQPYEQYF.

This chain uses TRBV18 with TRBJ1-6, with TRBD1 matching 8 bases. The CDR3 sequence is 14 residues long. Looked up from germline, CDR1 is KGHSH and CDR2 is LQKENI. V lost 8 bases, J lost 9 bases, and 9 bases stayed unmatched. DNA of the CDR3: TGTGCCAGCGGGGGGGGGACAGGACCTTCACCCCTCCACTTT. Encoded protein: CASGGGTGPSPLHF.

The chain couples TRBV6-5 to TRBJ1-1, with D tentatively TRBD1 (5 bases). Trimming removed 2 bases at V and 1 base at J, with 8 bases between. This CDR3 has 14 amino acids. The germline V gene has CDR1 MNHEY and CDR2 SVGAGI. The CDR3 sequence is CASSYRGRNTEAFF. CDR3 sequence (DNA): TGTGCCAGCAGTTACAGGGGCAGGAACACTGAAGCTTTCTTT.

Ten or more counts support this clone. The rearrangement joins TRBV12-3 or TRBV12-4 to TRBJ2-3; 7 bases align to TRBD1. CDR3 length: 16 amino acids. The V gene end was trimmed by 5 bases and the J gene end by 8 bases; junction bases not matched to a gene: 16. This CDR3 is CASSLLGTETTSTQYF. The CDR3 bases are TGTGCCAGCAGTCTGCTCGGGACAGAAACAACTTCTACGCAGTATTTT.

This chain links TRBV5-1 with TRBJ2-1, with D uncertain. CDR3 length: 12 amino acids. Trimming stripped 4 bases from V and 6 bases from J, with 8 bases between. The germline V gene encodes CDR1 SGHRS and CDR2 YFSETQ. The CDR3 reads CASSREGNEQFF. The DNA of the CDR3 is TGCGCCAGCAGCCGAGAAGGCAATGAGCAGTTCTTC.

V and J are TRBV19 and TRBJ2-5; TRBD2 matches at 13 bases. The CDR3 is 15 residues long. Losses at the gene ends were 7 bases for V and 5 bases for J; bases not matched to a gene: 7. Per germline, CDR1 LNHDA and CDR2 SQIVND (reference sequence). CDR3 in amino acids: CASNKLAGGPETQYF. CDR3 coding DNA: TGTGCCAGTAACAAACTAGCGGGAGGGCCGGAGACCCAGTACTTC.

This clone was counted at least ten times. V and J are TRBV28 and TRBJ1-5; 10 nucleotides align to TRBD1. The germline gives CDR1 MDHEN, CDR2 SYDVKM. V lost 5 bases, J lost 4 bases, and 5 bases stayed unmatched. The CDR3 length is 15 residues. The DNA for the CDR3 is TGTGCCAGCAGTCCGACAGGGGGCGGGAATCAGCCCCAGCATTTT. This translates into CASSPTGGGNQPQHF.

The CDR3 DNA is TGCGCCAGCAGCCGGGCCCGGGGTCAGCCCCAGCATTTT. It codes for CASSRARGQPQHF. The chain links TRBV4-1 to TRBJ1-5; D ambiguous. The CDR3 sequence is 13 residues long. The V end lost 4 bases, the J end lost 6 bases, and 10 bases lay between the germline ends. Germline V gene lookup returns CDR1 MGHRA and CDR2 YSYEKL.

This clone was found a few times. One end of the junction does not line up with germline, which may come from a read error. The chain is built from TRBV24-1 and TRBJ1-2; maybe TRBD1 (5 bases). The CDR3 is 13 residues long. Germline CDR1 and CDR2: KGHDR and SFDVKD. CDR3 sequence reads: CATSGGGYYGYTF. The CDR3 region has the DNA TGTGCCACCAGTGGTGGGGGTTACTACGGCTACACCTTC.

The table lists this clone with a few counts. One junction end disagrees with the germline gene, perhaps due to a read error. The chain carries TRBV12-3 or TRBV12-4 and TRBJ2-6; 9 nucleotides match TRBD1. The CDR3 length is 17 residues. This CDR3 reads CASRAGTGSSGANVLTF. The CDR3 nucleotides read TGTGCCAGCAGAGCCGGGACAGGGAGCTCTGGCGCCAACGTCCTGACTTTC.